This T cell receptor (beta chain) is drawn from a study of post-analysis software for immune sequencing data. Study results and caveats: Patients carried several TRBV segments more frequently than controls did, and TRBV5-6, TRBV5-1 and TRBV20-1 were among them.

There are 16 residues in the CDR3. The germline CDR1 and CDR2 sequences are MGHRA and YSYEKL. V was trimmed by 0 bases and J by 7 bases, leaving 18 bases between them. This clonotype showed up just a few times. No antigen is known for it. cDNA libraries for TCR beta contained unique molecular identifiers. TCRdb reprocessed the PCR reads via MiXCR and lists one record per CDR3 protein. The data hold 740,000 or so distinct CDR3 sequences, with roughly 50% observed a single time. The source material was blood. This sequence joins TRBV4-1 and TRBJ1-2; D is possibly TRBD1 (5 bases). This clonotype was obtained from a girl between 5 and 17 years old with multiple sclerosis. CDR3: CASSQDFPGLWSGYTF. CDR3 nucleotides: TGCGCCAGCAGCCAAGATTTCCCAGGGTTATGGTCTGGCTACACCTTC.